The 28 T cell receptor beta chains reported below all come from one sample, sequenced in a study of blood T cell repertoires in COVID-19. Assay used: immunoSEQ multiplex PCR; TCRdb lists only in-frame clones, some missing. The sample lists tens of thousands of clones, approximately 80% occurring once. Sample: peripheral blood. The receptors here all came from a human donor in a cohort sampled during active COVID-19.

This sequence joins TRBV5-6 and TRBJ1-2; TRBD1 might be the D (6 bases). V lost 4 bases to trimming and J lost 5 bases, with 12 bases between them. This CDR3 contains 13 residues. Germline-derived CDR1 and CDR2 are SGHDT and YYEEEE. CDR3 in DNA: TGTGCCAGCAGCCAACAGGGTTTGTATGGCTACACCTTC. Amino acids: CASSQQGLYGYTF.

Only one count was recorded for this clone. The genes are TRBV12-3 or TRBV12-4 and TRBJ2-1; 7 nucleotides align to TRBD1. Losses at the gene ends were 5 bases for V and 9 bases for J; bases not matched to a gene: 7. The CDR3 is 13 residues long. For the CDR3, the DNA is TGTGCCAGCAGTCCACGACAGGGCGGTGAGCAGTTCTTC. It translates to CASSPRQGGEQFF.

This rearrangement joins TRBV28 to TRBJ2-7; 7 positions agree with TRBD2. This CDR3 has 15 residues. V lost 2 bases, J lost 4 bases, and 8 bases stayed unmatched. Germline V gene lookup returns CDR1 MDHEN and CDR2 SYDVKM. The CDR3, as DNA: TGTGCCAGCAGTTTAATTGGGGGGGTATCATACGAGCAGTACTTC. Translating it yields CASSLIGGVSYEQYF.

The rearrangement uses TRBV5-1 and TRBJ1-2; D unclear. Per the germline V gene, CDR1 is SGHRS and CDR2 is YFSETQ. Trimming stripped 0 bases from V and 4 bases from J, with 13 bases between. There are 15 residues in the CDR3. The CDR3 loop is CASSLVAQSAYGYTF. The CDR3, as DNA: TGCGCCAGCAGCTTGGTGGCCCAGTCCGCCTATGGCTACACCTTC.

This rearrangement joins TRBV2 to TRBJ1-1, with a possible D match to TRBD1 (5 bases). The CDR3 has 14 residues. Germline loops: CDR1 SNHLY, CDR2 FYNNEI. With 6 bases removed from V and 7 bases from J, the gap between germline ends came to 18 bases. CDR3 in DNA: TGTGCCAGCAGGGAGGGACTGACTGCTGGTGAAGCTTTCTTT. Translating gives CASREGLTAGEAFF.

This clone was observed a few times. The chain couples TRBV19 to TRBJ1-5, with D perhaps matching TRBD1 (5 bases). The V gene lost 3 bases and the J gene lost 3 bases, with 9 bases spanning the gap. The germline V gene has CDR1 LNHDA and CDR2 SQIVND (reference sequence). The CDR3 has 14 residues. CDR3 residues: CASSMSGVNQPQHF. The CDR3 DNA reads TGTGCCAGTAGTATGTCGGGGGTCAATCAGCCCCAGCATTTT.

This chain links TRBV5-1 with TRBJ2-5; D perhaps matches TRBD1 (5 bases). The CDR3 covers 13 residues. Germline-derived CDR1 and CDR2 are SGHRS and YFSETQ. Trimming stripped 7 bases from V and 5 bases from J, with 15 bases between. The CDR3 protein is CASSTGSGETQYF. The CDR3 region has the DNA TGCGCCAGCTCAACAGGTTCAGGGGAGACCCAGTACTTC.

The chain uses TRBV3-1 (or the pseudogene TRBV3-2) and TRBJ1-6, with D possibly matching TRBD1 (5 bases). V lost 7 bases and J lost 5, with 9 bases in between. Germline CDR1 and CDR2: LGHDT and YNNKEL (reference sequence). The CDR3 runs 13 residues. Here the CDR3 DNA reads TGTGCCAGCACCGGGGGTGATAATTCACCCCTCCACTTT. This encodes CASTGGDNSPLHF.

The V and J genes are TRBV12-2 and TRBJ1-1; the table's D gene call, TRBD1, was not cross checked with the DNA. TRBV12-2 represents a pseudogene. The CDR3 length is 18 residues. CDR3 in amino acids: CASRFRQGVSPMNTEAFF. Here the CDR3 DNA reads TGTGCAAGTCGCTTCCGACAGGGGGTGTCCCCTATGAACACTGAAGCTTTCTTT.

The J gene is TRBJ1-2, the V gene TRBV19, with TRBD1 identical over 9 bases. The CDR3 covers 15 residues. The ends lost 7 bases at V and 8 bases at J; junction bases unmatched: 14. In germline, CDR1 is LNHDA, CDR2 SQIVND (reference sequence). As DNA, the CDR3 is TGTGCCAGTAATAGAGAGGCACAGGGGGCGGGGGGCTACACCTTC. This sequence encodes CASNREAQGAGGYTF.

CDR3 bases: TGTGCCAGCAGCTTGGCGGAGTACGGTGGATACTTC. This codes for CASSLAEYGGYF. The chain uses TRBV5-5 and TRBJ2-7; unclear D gene. This CDR3 has 12 residues. Between the trimmed V and J ends, which lost 0 bases and 13 bases, there was a span of 14 bases. Germline V lookup: CDR1 SGHKS, CDR2 YYEKEE (reference sequence).

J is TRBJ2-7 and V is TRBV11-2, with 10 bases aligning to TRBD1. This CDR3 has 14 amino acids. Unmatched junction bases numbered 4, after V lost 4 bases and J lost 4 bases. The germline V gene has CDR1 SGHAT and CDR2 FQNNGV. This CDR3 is CASSSDRGGYEQYF. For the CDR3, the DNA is TGTGCCAGCAGCTCGGACAGGGGGGGGTACGAGCAGTACTTC.

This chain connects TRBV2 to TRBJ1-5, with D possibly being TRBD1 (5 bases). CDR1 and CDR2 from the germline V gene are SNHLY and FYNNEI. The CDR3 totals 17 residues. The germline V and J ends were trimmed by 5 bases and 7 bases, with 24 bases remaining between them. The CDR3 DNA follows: TGTGCCAGCAGTCATCGGATGAATCCGGGCGGGGGACAGCCCCAGCATTTT. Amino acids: CASSHRMNPGGGQPQHF.

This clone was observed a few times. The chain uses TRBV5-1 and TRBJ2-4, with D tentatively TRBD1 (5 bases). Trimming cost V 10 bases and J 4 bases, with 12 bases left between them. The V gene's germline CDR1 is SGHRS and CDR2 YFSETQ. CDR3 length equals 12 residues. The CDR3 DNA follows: TGCGCCGACAGTGGTGAAAAAAACATTCAGTACTTC. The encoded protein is CADSGEKNIQYF. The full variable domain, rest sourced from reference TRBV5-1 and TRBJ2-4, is KAGVTQTPRYLIKTRGQQVTLSCSPISGHRSVSWYQQTPGQGLQFLFEYFSETQRNKGNFPGRFSGRQFSNSRSEMNVSTLELGDSALYLCADSGEKNIQYFGAGTRLSVL.

The CDR3 loop reads CATDRGYEQYF. Written as DNA, the CDR3 is TGTGCCACCGACAGAGGCTACGAGCAGTACTTC. This chain uses TRBV6-5 with TRBJ2-7; possibly TRBD1 for D (5 bases). Germline lookup yields CDR1 MNHEY and CDR2 SVGAGI. The length of the CDR3 is 11 residues. V lost 10 bases and J 3 bases, leaving 10 bases between the germline ends.

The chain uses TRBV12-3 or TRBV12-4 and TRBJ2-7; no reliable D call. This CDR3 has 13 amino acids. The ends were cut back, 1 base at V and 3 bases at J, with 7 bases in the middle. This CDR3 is CASSLDSFYEQYF. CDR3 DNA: TGTGCCAGCAGTTTAGACAGTTTCTACGAGCAGTACTTC.

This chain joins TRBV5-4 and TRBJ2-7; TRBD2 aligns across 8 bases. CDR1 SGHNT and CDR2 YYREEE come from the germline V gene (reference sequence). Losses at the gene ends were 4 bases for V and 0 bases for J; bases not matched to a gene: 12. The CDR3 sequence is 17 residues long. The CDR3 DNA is TGTGCCAGCAGCCCCCGGGGGGGGCGGAGGAGCTCCTACGAGCAGTACTTC. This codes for CASSPRGGRRSSYEQYF.

The CDR3 is CASIVSPGVDTQYF. The CDR3 region has the DNA TGTGCCAGCATCGTCTCTCCCGGGGTCGATACGCAGTATTTT. The chain employs TRBV6-5 and TRBJ2-3; the D gene is possibly TRBD2 (5 bases). The V end was cut by 7 bases, the J end by 6 bases, with 17 bases between. Germline CDR1 MNHEY, CDR2 SVGAGI. The CDR3 contains 14 residues.

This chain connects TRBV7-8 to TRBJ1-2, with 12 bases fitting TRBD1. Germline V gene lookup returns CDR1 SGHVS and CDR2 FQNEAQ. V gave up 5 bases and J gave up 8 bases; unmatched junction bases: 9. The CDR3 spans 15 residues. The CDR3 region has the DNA TGTGCCAGCAGCCCCCCGGGACAGGGGGCAGGAGGCTACACCTTC. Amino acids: CASSPPGQGAGGYTF.

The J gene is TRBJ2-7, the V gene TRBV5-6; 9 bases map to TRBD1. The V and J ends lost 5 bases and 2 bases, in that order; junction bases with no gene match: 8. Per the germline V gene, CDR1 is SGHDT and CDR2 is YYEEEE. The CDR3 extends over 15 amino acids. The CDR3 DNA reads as TGTGCCAGCAGTCCTCGGTGGGACAGGGCCTACGAGCAGTACTTC. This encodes CASSPRWDRAYEQYF.

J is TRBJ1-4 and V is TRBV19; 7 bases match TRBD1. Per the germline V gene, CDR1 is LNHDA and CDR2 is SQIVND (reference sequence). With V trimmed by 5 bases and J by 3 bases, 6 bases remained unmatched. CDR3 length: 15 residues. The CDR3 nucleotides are TGTGCCAGTAGTTATTCCGACAGGGCTAATGAAAAACTGTTTTTT. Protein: CASSYSDRANEKLFF.

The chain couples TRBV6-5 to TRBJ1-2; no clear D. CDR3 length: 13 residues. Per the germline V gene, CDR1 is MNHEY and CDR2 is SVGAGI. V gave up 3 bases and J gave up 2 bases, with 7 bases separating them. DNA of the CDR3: TGTGCCAGCAGTTATCGACAAAACTATGGCTACACCTTC. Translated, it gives CASSYRQNYGYTF.

As DNA, the CDR3 is TGTGCCAGCAGCTCCTTAGCGGGGGCCACAGATACGCAGTATTTT. Protein product: CASSSLAGATDTQYF. The chain employs TRBV7-3 and TRBJ2-3; 9 nucleotides align to TRBD2. The CDR3 covers 15 residues. Germline CDR1 SGHTA, CDR2 FQGTGA. J lost 2 bases, V lost 4 bases, and 4 bases had no gene match.

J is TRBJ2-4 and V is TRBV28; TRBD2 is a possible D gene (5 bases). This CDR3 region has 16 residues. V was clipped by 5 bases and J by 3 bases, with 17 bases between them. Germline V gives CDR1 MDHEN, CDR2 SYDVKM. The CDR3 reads CASSPEGVRHKNIQYF. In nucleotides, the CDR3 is TGTGCCAGCAGTCCCGAGGGTGTCAGGCACAAAAACATTCAGTACTTC.

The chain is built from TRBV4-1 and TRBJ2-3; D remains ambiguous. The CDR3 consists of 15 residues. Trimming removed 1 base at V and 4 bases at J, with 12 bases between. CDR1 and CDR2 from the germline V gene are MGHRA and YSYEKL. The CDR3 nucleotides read TGCGCCAGCAGCCAAGGATCGGTTGCCTCAGATACGCAGTATTTT. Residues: CASSQGSVASDTQYF.

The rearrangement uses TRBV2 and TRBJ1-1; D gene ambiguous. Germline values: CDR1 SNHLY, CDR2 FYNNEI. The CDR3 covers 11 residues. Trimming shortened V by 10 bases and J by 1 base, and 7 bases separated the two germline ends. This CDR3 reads CAIAGNTEAFF. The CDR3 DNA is TGTGCCATCGCCGGGAACACTGAAGCTTTCTTT. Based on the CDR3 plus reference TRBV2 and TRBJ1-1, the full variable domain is EPEVTQTPSHQVTQMGQEVILRCVPISNHLYFYWYRQILGQKVEFLVSFYNNEISEKSEIFDDQFSVERPDGSNFTLKIRSTKLEDSAMYFCAIAGNTEAFFGQGTRLTVV.

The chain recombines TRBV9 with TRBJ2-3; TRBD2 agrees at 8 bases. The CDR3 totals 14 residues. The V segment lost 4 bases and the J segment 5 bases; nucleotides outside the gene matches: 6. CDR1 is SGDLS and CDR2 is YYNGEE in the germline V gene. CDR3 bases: TGTGCCAGCAGCTCCCGGGGGGGCGGAGATACGCAGTATTTT. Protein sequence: CASSSRGGGDTQYF. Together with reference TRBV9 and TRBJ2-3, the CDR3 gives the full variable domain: DSGVTQTPKHLITATGQRVTLRCSPRSGDLSVYWYQQSLDQGLQFLIQYYNGEERAKGNILERFSAQQFPDLHSELNLSSLELGDSALYFCASSSRGGGDTQYFGPGTRLTVL.

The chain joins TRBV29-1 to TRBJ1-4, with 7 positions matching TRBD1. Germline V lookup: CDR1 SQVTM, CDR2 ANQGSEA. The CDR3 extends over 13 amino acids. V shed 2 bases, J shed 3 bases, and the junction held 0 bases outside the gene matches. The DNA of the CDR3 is TGCAGCGTTGAACAGGGGGCTAATGAAAAACTGTTTTTT. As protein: CSVEQGANEKLFF.